This T cell receptor beta chain was recorded in a study of T cells in lung cancer brain metastases. No patient had a history of multiple malignancies, as such patients were excluded. Measured with immunoSEQ multiplex PCR; TCRdb has only the in-frame clones, and not every one. The repertoire includes about 2,100 clones, approximately 92% of them detected once, and about 5% sits in the top ten. Material for sequencing was tumor tissue from the primary lung tumor. The TCR was taken from a woman in her thirties with non-small cell lung cancer.

CDR3 amino acids: CASSYAESQGQYF. The DNA of the CDR3 is TGTGCCAGCAGTTACGCTGAGTCACAAGGGCAGTACTTC. The J gene is TRBJ2-7, the V gene TRBV6-6; D remains ambiguous. The CDR3 extends over 13 amino acids. The germline V gene has CDR1 MNHNY and CDR2 SVGAGI (reference sequence). The germline V and J ends were trimmed by 2 bases and 9 bases, with 14 bases remaining between them.